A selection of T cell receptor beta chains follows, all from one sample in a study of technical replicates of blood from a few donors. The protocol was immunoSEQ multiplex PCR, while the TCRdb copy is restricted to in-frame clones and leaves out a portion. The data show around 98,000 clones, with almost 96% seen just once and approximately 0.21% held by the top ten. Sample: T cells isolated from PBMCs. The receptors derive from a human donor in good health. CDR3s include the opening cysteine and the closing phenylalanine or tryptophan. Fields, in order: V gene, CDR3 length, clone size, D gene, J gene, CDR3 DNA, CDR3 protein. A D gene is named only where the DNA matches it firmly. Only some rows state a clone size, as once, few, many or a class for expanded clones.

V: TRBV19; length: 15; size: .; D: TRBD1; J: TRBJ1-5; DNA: TGTGCCAGTAGAATCCCCGGGACAGGTTATCAGCCCCAGCATTTT; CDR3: CASRIPGTGYQPQHF
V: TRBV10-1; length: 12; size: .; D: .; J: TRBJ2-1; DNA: TGCGCCAGCGGAAGTACGGGCAATGAGCAGTTCTTC; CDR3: CASGSTGNEQFF
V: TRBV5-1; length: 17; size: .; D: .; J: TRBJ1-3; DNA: TGCGCCAGCAGCTATGGTATCCGGGATCGAATACGAAACACCATATATTTT; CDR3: CASSYGIRDRIRNTIYF
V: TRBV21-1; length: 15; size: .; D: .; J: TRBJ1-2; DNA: TGTGCCAGCAGCAAAGATAGGAACAGGGACTATGGCTACACCTTC; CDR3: CASSKDRNRDYGYTF
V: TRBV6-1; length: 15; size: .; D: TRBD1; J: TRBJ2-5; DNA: TGTGCCAGCAGTGTTGGGACAGCCCACCAAGAGACCCAGTACTTC; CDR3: CASSVGTAHQETQYF
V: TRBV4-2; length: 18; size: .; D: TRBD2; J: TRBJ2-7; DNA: TGTGCCAGCAGCCCCTCCGGGGGGTGGAATGGTGGAGGCTACGAGCAGTACTTC; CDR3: CASSPSGGWNGGGYEQYF
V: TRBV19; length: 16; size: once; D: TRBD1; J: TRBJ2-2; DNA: TGTGCCAGCACGGACAGGGAAATGTCGAACACCGGGGAGCTGTTTTTT; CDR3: CASTDREMSNTGELFF
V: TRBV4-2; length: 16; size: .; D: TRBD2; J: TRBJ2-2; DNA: TGTGCCAGCAGCCTGGAGCGGGGAGCGAACACCGGGGAGCTGTTTTTT; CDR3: CASSLERGANTGELFF
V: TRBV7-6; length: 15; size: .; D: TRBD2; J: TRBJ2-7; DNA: TGTGCCAGCAGCGGGGGACTAGCGGGAGGTATTAAGCAGTACTTC; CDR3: CASSGGLAGGIKQYF
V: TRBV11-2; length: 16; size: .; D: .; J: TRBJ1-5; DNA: TGTGCCAGCAGCTTAGAAGAGGGTTTATTCAATCAGCCCCAGCATTTT; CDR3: CASSLEEGLFNQPQHF
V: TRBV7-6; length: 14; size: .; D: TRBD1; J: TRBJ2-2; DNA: TGTGCCAGCAGTTTAATTACAGGGGGCGGGGAGCTGTTTTTT; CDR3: CASSLITGGGELFF